Listed below are T cell receptor beta chains from one sample, sequenced in a study of CD8 T cells in Susac syndrome. TCRdb reprocessed the immunoSEQ multiplex PCR reads with MiXCR, giving one entry per CDR3 protein. The sample has 200,000 to 250,000 distinct CDR3 sequences; about 96% are singletons. Sequencing was carried out using CD4+ T cells from PBMCs. Receptors originate from a human donor with multiple sclerosis. Each CDR3 is given with its conserved first and last residue. D genes are given only for firm matches.

j_call	v_call	d_call	cdr3_nt	cdr3_aa
TRBJ1-1	TRBV3-1	TRBD1	TGTGCCAGCAGCCCATCGACAGGGGGGCCTCGTACAGCTTTCTTT	CASSPSTGGPRTAFF
TRBJ2-2	TRBV7-8	TRBD2	TGTGCCAGCAGCTTAGCTTTGGCTAGCGGGGGGGTAATGACCGGGGAGCTGTTTTTT	CASSLALASGGVMTGELFF
TRBJ2-1	TRBV2	TRBD2	TGTGCCAGCAGTGAAGATAGGTGGGCGGGAGCCTACAATGAGCAGTTCTTC	CASSEDRWAGAYNEQFF
TRBJ2-3	TRBV3-1	.	TGTGCCAGCAGCCAAGATTATCGATCGGGGGCAGGGACAGATACGCAGTATTTT	CASSQDYRSGAGTDTQYF
TRBJ2-1	TRBV7-9	.	TGTGCCAGCAGCTTTAGTTTCGCAGTATCTAACAATGAGCAGTTCTTC	CASSFSFAVSNNEQFF
TRBJ2-3	TRBV6-5	.	TGTGCCAGCAGTTACACAGCTAGCGACGTGGATACGCAGTATTTT	CASSYTASDVDTQYF
TRBJ1-2	TRBV23-1	.	TGCGCCAGCAGTCAATGGGTACCAGAGTATGGCTACACCTTC	CASSQWVPEYGYTF
TRBJ2-4	TRBV7-9	.	TGTGCCAGCAGCTTAATAAACCAGAATCTCATTCAGTACTTC	CASSLINQNLIQYF
TRBJ2-3	TRBV7-2	.	TGTGCCAGCAGCTTATCTGGCCACAGCACAGATACGCAGTATTTT	CASSLSGHSTDTQYF
TRBJ1-1	TRBV20-1	TRBD1	TGCAGTGCACGCCCGAGGGGGCGGACGGACACTGAAGCTTTCTTT	CSARPRGRTDTEAFF
TRBJ2-7	TRBV9	.	TGTGCCAGCAGCGTAGATTGGGCATCCGAGCAGTACTTC	CASSVDWASEQYF
TRBJ1-2	TRBV12-3/TRBV12-4	TRBD1	TGTGCCAGCAGCCCCATGGACAGGATATATGGCTACACCTTC	CASSPMDRIYGYTF
TRBJ2-7	TRBV5-1	TRBD1	TGCGCCAGCAGCTTACCCGGGACAGGGGATTACGAGCAGTACTTC	CASSLPGTGDYEQYF
TRBJ2-7	TRBV7-9	TRBD1	TGTGCCAGCAGCTCGATCCGGGACAGAGTCTACGAGCAGTACTTC	CASSSIRDRVYEQYF
TRBJ2-1	TRBV10-3	TRBD2	TGTGCCATCAGAGAGGGACTAGCAAGGGAGCAGTTCTTC	CAIREGLAREQFF
TRBJ1-4	TRBV2	.	TGTGCCAGCAGTGAGAGGCTGAGGAGTGAAAAACTGTTTTTT	CASSERLRSEKLFF